Below are 4 T cell receptor beta chains sequenced from a single sample in a study of cytomegalovirus exposure and HLA in healthy donors. Primers for the PCR totalled 60 Vbeta and 13 Jbeta. This table comes from immunoSEQ multiplex PCR, and its TCRdb copy is limited to in-frame clones, with some not included. The sample has 120,000 or so clones, 74% seen once. The specimen was PBMCs. These receptors all stem from a woman aged 45-65 years in good health and CMV-seropositive.

This chain connects TRBV10-2 to TRBJ2-5; TRBD2 aligns across 15 bases. CDR1 WSHSY and CDR2 SAAADI come from the germline V gene. This CDR3 has 16 amino acids. Trimming removed 7 bases from V and 5 bases from J; junction bases left unmatched: 8. The DNA of the CDR3 is TGCGCCAGCACCTGGACTAGCGGGGGGGCCGGTGAGACCCAGTACTTC. It codes for CASTWTSGGAGETQYF.

The chain employs TRBV10-3 and TRBJ2-2; 8 nucleotides align to TRBD2. CDR3 size: 13 residues. The ends lost 10 bases at V and 3 bases at J; junction bases unmatched: 4. Germline V gives CDR1 ENHRY, CDR2 SYGVKD. The CDR3 sequence is CATQTSDTGELFF. The DNA of the CDR3 is TGTGCCACGCAGACTAGCGACACCGGGGAGCTGTTTTTT.

The V and J genes are TRBV18 and TRBJ2-3, with TRBD1 as a possible D gene (5 bases). This CDR3 spans 15 amino acids. The V and J ends lost 2 bases and 2 bases respectively, with 11 bases between them. From germline, CDR1 is KGHSH and CDR2 LQKENI. CDR3 in DNA: TGTGCCAGCTCACCAGGCACGGACAACACAGATACGCAGTATTTT. Its translation: CASSPGTDNTDTQYF.

A few counts support this clone. CDR3 sequence: CASSKDSVNTGELFF. CDR3 sequence (DNA): TGCGCCAGCAGCAAGGACAGTGTGAACACCGGGGAGCTGTTTTTT. The J gene is TRBJ2-2, the V gene TRBV5-1, with D perhaps TRBD1 (6 bases). V was cut by 4 bases and J by 1 base, with 11 bases left in between. This CDR3 has 15 residues. Per the germline V gene, CDR1 is SGHRS and CDR2 is YFSETQ.